Listed here are 23 T cell receptor beta chains from one sample, sequenced in a study of blood T cell repertoires in COVID-19. Data came from immunoSEQ multiplex PCR; TCRdb stores just in-frame clones and leaves some out. The repertoire consists of a few hundred thousand clones, with around 83% occurring once and the leading ten covering less than 4%. Input material: peripheral blood. The receptors stem from a woman aged 18-30 years with acute or convalescent COVID-19.

This chain links TRBV28 with TRBJ2-5, with 7 bases matching TRBD2. CDR1 is MDHEN, CDR2 SYDVKM, per germline. The junction had 11 bases not matched to a gene; V was cut back by 6 bases and J by 7 bases. CDR3 length equals 14 residues. CDR3 amino acids: CASSSSGWGGTQYF. As DNA, the CDR3 is TGTGCCAGCAGCAGTAGCGGGTGGGGTGGGACCCAGTACTTC.

The gene calls are TRBV29-1 and TRBJ1-6; 7 bases align to TRBD1. This CDR3 is built from 13 residues. Germline V gives CDR1 SQVTM, CDR2 ANQGSEA. V shed 4 bases, J shed 7 bases, and the junction held 4 bases outside the gene matches. This chain's CDR3 is CSVGSGGNSPLHF. Here the CDR3 DNA reads TGCAGCGTTGGCTCAGGGGGAAATTCACCCCTCCACTTT.

The chain carries TRBV28 and TRBJ2-3; TRBD1 aligns across 8 bases. The length of the CDR3 is 15 residues. V lost 0 bases to trimming and J lost 6 bases; unmatched junction nucleotides: 5. Germline V lookup: CDR1 MDHEN, CDR2 SYDVKM. This CDR3 is CASSLWAGGSDTQYF. The CDR3 DNA follows: TGTGCCAGCAGTTTATGGGCAGGGGGCTCGGATACGCAGTATTTT.

This clone was counted only a few times. The gene calls are TRBV25-1 and TRBJ2-1; D is perhaps TRBD2 (6 bases). Trimming stripped 1 base from V and 5 bases from J, with 21 bases between. CDR3 size: 18 residues. Germline V gene lookup returns CDR1 MGHDK and CDR2 SYGVNS. CDR3 nucleotide sequence: TGTGCCAGCAGTGAATCAAATCCCGGGACTCTTCGGAACAATGAGCAGTTCTTC. Translating it yields CASSESNPGTLRNNEQFF.

The chain links TRBV9 to TRBJ1-1, with D tentatively TRBD1 (5 bases). Germline CDR1 reads SGDLS; CDR2 reads YYNGEE. Trimming took off 0 bases at V and 2 bases at J, with 17 bases between the two ends. The CDR3 extends over 17 amino acids. CDR3 residues: CASSVASVSGPNTEAFF. In DNA form, the CDR3 reads TGTGCCAGCAGCGTAGCTTCCGTGTCAGGGCCCAACACTGAAGCTTTCTTT.

This chain links TRBV5-5 with TRBJ2-2, with 11 bases identical to TRBD1. The ends lost 3 bases at V and 5 bases at J; junction bases unmatched: 12. Germline V gives CDR1 SGHKS, CDR2 YYEKEE (reference sequence). The CDR3 is made up of 18 amino acids. Here the CDR3 reads CASSSGQGALMGTGELFF. CDR3 nucleotides: TGTGCCAGCAGCTCCGGACAGGGGGCATTAATGGGTACCGGGGAGCTGTTTTTT.

The V call is TRBV6-2 or TRBV6-3, the J call TRBJ1-3, with D perhaps matching TRBD1 (6 bases). The CDR3 runs to 16 residues. With 4 bases removed from V and 2 bases from J, the gap between germline ends came to 15 bases. Germline V gives CDR1 MNHEY, CDR2 SVGEGT. The CDR3 nucleotides read TGTGCCAGCAGTTTCGGATTACAGGGTGCTGGAAACACCATATATTTT. This gives the protein CASSFGLQGAGNTIYF.

This chain links TRBV2 with TRBJ2-5, with 10 bases matching TRBD2. With 3 bases clipped from V and 5 bases from J, the junction kept 6 bases outside the gene matches. Germline V lookup: CDR1 SNHLY, CDR2 FYNNEI. The CDR3 spans 15 residues. DNA of the CDR3: TGTGCCAGCAGTGAGGCTAGCGGGAGTTTGGAGACCCAGTACTTC. Its protein is CASSEASGSLETQYF.

V gene TRBV7-6 combines with J gene TRBJ1-5; D is uncertain. V was clipped by 4 bases and J by 5 bases, with 12 bases between them. Germline CDR1 and CDR2: SGHVS and FNYEAQ. The length of the CDR3 is 14 residues. The CDR3 DNA reads as TGTGCCAGCAGCTCGAGCGGGAGCCATCAGCCCCAGCATTTT. Its protein is CASSSSGSHQPQHF.

This chain links TRBV27 with TRBJ2-7; TRBD2 might be the D (5 bases). With 7 bases removed from V and 0 bases from J, the gap between germline ends came to 13 bases. CDR3 size: 14 residues. Germline V gene data show CDR1 as MNHEY and CDR2 as SMNVEV (reference sequence). CDR3: CASKGKRSSYEQYF. CDR3 bases: TGTGCCAGCAAGGGAAAGCGGTCCTCCTACGAGCAGTACTTC.

V and J are TRBV11-2 and TRBJ1-1, with unresolved D. Trimming left V 7 bases short and J 2 bases short, with 11 bases between. The CDR3 contains 13 residues. The V gene's germline CDR1 is SGHAT and CDR2 FQNNGV. CDR3 sequence: CASTPAGNTEAFF. CDR3 in DNA: TGTGCCAGCACCCCGGCGGGAAACACTGAAGCTTTCTTT.

The rearrangement links TRBV6-5 to TRBJ2-1, with D maybe TRBD1 (5 bases). The CDR3 runs 13 residues. Germline loops: CDR1 MNHEY, CDR2 SVGAGI. Between the trimmed V and J ends, which lost 6 bases and 4 bases, there was a span of 10 bases. The CDR3 sequence: CASSAGPYNEQFF. In DNA, the CDR3 is TGTGCCAGCAGCGCAGGGCCATACAATGAGCAGTTCTTC.

This clone came up once. This sequence joins TRBV5-4 and TRBJ2-7; 8 bases match TRBD2. V was pared by 4 bases and J by 6 bases, with 9 bases of the junction left unmatched. Looked up from germline, CDR1 is SGHNT and CDR2 is YYREEE (reference sequence). This CDR3 is built from 14 residues. Written as DNA, the CDR3 is TGTGCCAGCAGCACTGCGGGGGGAGCCGGCGAGCAGTACTTC. Its translation: CASSTAGGAGEQYF.

The J gene is TRBJ1-5, the V gene TRBV6-5; the D gene is possibly TRBD1 (6 bases). V shed 6 bases and J shed 1 base, with 10 bases lying between them. The germline V gene encodes CDR1 MNHEY and CDR2 SVGAGI. The CDR3 consists of 14 residues. CDR3 loop: CASSRDRSNQPQHF. For the CDR3, the DNA is TGTGCCAGCAGCCGCGACAGGAGCAATCAGCCCCAGCATTTT.

The rearrangement uses TRBV7-9 and TRBJ2-1; D unresolved. Per germline, CDR1 SEHNR and CDR2 FQNEAQ (reference sequence). V lost 5 bases to trimming and J lost 6 bases, with 14 bases between them. The CDR3 sequence is 14 residues long. CDR3 amino acids: CASSPDSSFNEQFF. The DNA for the CDR3 is TGTGCCAGCAGCCCTGACTCGAGTTTCAATGAGCAGTTCTTC.

The J gene is TRBJ2-7, the V gene TRBV15, with 8 bases aligning to TRBD2. CDR1 and CDR2 from the germline V gene are LNHNV and YYDKDF (reference sequence). Trimming removed 0 bases from V and 2 bases from J; junction bases left unmatched: 3. There are 15 residues in the CDR3. The CDR3 DNA sequence: TGTGCCACCAGCAGAGAGTCGGGAGGGCCCTACGAGCAGTACTTC. As protein: CATSRESGGPYEQYF.

CDR3 coding DNA: TGTGCCAGCAGCTTCGGGGGGGCTCAGCCCCAGCATTTT. Its translation: CASSFGGAQPQHF. This chain connects TRBV7-2 to TRBJ1-5; maybe TRBD1 (6 bases). Germline CDR1 and CDR2: SGHTA and FQGNSA. This CDR3 has 13 residues. The V end was cut by 3 bases, the J end by 6 bases, with 9 bases between.

The chain employs TRBV5-6 and TRBJ2-1; 8 positions match TRBD2. The CDR3 is made up of 15 amino acids. V lost 5 bases, J lost 5 bases, and 9 bases stayed unmatched. The germline V gene encodes CDR1 SGHDT and CDR2 YYEEEE. The CDR3 nucleotides are TGTGCCAGCAGGGAACCGGGACTAGGCAACAATGAGCAGTTCTTC. Protein sequence: CASREPGLGNNEQFF.

This sequence joins TRBV19 and TRBJ2-1; tentative D call: TRBD1 (5 bases). Trimming shortened V by 2 bases and J by 2 bases, and 10 bases separated the two germline ends. The CDR3 loop spans 15 amino acids. Per germline, CDR1 LNHDA and CDR2 SQIVND (reference sequence). DNA for the CDR3: TGTGCCAGTAGTATAATGCAGGGTCCCTACAATGAGCAGTTCTTC. Residues: CASSIMQGPYNEQFF.

This clone was counted only a few times. The V and J genes are TRBV7-8 and TRBJ1-3; D is uncertain. The CDR3 totals 16 residues. Germline V gene data show CDR1 as SGHVS and CDR2 as FQNEAQ. Trimming shortened V by 11 bases and J by 4 bases, and 24 bases separated the two germline ends. The DNA of the CDR3 is TGTGCCTCTAAGGGCCCAAGGCGGGGAGGCGGAAACACCATATATTTT. The encoded protein is CASKGPRRGGGNTIYF.

The chain is built from TRBV6-4 and TRBJ2-6; 10 positions match TRBD1. The ends lost 6 bases at V and 2 bases at J; junction bases unmatched: 10. The CDR3 loop spans 18 amino acids. The germline CDR1 and CDR2 sequences are MRHNA and SNTAGT. CDR3 coding DNA: TGTGCCAGCAGCGAAAGGGGACAGGGGCCCCCTGGGGCCAACGTCCTGACTTTC. This gives the protein CASSERGQGPPGANVLTF.

The chain has TRBV9 and TRBJ1-5, with D hard to call. CDR1 is SGDLS, CDR2 YYNGEE, per germline. The CDR3 runs to 15 residues. V was cut by 3 bases and J by 3 bases, with 13 bases left in between. In nucleotides, the CDR3 is TGTGCCAGCAGCGCGGACTCACACCCCAATCAGCCCCAGCATTTT. It codes for CASSADSHPNQPQHF.

This rearrangement joins TRBV5-1 to TRBJ1-2; maybe TRBD1 (5 bases). CDR3 length equals 14 residues. Per germline, CDR1 SGHRS and CDR2 YFSETQ. Trimming left V 6 bases short and J 7 bases short, with 19 bases between. This chain's CDR3 is CASTPGREGFGYTF. The CDR3 nucleotides read TGCGCCAGCACCCCTGGCAGGGAGGGGTTTGGCTACACCTTC.